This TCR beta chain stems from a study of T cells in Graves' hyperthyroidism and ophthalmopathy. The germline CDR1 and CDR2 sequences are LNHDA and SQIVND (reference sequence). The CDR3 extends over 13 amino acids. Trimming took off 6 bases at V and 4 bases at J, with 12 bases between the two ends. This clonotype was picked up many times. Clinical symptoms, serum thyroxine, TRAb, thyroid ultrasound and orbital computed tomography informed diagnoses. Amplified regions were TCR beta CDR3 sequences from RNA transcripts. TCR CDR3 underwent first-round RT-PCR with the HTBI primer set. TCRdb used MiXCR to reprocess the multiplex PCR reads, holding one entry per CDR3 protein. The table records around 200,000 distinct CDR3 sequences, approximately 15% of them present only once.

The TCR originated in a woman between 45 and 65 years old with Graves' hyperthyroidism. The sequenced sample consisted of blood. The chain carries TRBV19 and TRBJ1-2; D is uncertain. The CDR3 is CASRLSGLYGYTF. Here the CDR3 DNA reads TGTGCCAGTAGGTTGTCCGGGCTCTATGGCTACACCTTC.